The 8 T cell receptor beta chains given below trace back to one sample, sequenced in a study of Tregs in tolerant kidney transplant recipients. Generated by immunoSEQ multiplex PCR, the TCRdb table keeps only in-frame clones and is missing some. The profile shows 65,000 to 85,000 clones, about 91% of them singletons. Related graft donors supplied nonmyeloablative bone marrow transplants, and mixed chimerism was transient. The starting material was CD4+ T cells from blood (PBMCs), obtained 24 months after the transplant. These receptors originate from a human patient who received a combined kidney and bone marrow transplant. Some T cells may be supplied by the graft donor.

This rearrangement joins TRBV29-1 to TRBJ2-3; 8 bases agree with TRBD2. The CDR3 covers 17 residues. J lost 0 bases, V lost 3 bases, and 11 bases had no gene match. CDR1 is SQVTM and CDR2 is ANQGSEA in the germline V gene. CDR3 region: CSVDQWGLEGSTDTQYF. The DNA for the CDR3 is TGCAGCGTTGATCAATGGGGACTAGAGGGAAGCACAGATACGCAGTATTTT.

The chain carries TRBV5-4 and TRBJ2-2; 7 bases fit TRBD2. The ends lost 6 bases at V and 0 bases at J; junction bases unmatched: 8. This CDR3 contains 16 residues. Germline loops: CDR1 SGHNT, CDR2 YYREEE (reference sequence). In DNA form, the CDR3 reads TGTGCCAGCACGTCCCGGACTAGTGCGAACACCGGGGAGCTGTTTTTT. Its translation is CASTSRTSANTGELFF.

This chain uses TRBV4-1 with TRBJ2-1; 8 nucleotides align to TRBD2. This CDR3 comprises 18 residues. V was clipped by 0 bases and J by 9 bases; unmatched bases: 16. Per germline, CDR1 MGHRA and CDR2 YSYEKL. CDR3 DNA: TGCGCCAGCAGCCAAGATCAAGCACCTAGCGGGCCCCGGGGTGAGCAGTTCTTC. Its protein product is CASSQDQAPSGPRGEQFF.

The chain combines TRBV15 with TRBJ2-7; 8 bases map to TRBD1. With V trimmed by 2 bases and J by 3 bases, 6 bases remained unmatched. Germline V gives CDR1 LNHNV, CDR2 YYDKDF (reference sequence). The CDR3 runs 15 residues. The CDR3 sequence is CATSRQGAQFYEQYF. DNA of the CDR3: TGTGCCACCAGCAGACAGGGGGCCCAATTCTACGAGCAGTACTTC.

This clone was recorded a few times. The rearrangement uses TRBV6-6 and TRBJ1-4; maybe TRBD1 (6 bases). Deletions cut 2 bases from V and 8 bases from J, with 15 bases between. Germline CDR1 is MNHNY and CDR2 is SVGAGI (reference sequence). The CDR3 loop spans 15 amino acids. CDR3 residues: CASSYGHRVGEKLFF. CDR3 in DNA: TGTGCCAGCAGTTACGGACACAGGGTAGGCGAAAAACTGTTTTTT.

J is TRBJ2-6 and V is TRBV7-2; TRBD2 is a possible D gene (6 bases). V lost 5 bases and J lost 0, with 14 bases in between. The V gene's germline CDR1 is SGHTA and CDR2 FQGNSA. The CDR3 spans 17 residues. CDR3 bases: TGTGCCAGCAGCCTGTTGGGGGGTTTCTCTGGGGCCAACGTCCTGACTTTC. It is translated as CASSLLGGFSGANVLTF.

The table lists this clone with a count of one. The genes are TRBV30 and TRBJ2-4, with D unclear. The germline V gene encodes CDR1 GTSNPN and CDR2 SVGIG (reference sequence). The CDR3 length is 16 residues. The ends were cut back, 3 bases at V and 0 bases at J, with 15 bases in the middle. In nucleotides, the CDR3 is TGTGCCTGGAGCGAGGAGCGTTATTTAGCCAAAAACATTCAGTACTTC. This sequence encodes CAWSEERYLAKNIQYF.

Concerning this clone: This specimen includes other DNA sequences encoding the same CDR3. V is TRBV5-1 and J is TRBJ1-6, with D possibly being TRBD1 (6 bases). The germline V gene has CDR1 SGHRS and CDR2 YFSETQ. Trimming took 0 bases from V and 5 from J, leaving 9 bases between them. The CDR3 consists of 15 residues. The CDR3 DNA follows: TGCGCCAGCAGCTTGGAACAGGGTAATAATTCACCCCTCCACTTT. Protein sequence: CASSLEQGNNSPLHF.